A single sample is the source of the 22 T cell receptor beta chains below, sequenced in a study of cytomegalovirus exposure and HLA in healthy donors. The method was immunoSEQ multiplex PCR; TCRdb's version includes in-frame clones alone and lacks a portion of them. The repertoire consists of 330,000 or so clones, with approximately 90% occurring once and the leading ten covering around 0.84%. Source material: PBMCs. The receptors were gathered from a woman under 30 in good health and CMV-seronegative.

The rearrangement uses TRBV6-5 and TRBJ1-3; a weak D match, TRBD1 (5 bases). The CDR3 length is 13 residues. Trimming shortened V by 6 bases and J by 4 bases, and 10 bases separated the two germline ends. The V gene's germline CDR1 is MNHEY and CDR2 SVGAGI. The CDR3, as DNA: TGTGCCAGCAGCGAACAGGACGGAAACACCATATATTTT. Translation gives CASSEQDGNTIYF.

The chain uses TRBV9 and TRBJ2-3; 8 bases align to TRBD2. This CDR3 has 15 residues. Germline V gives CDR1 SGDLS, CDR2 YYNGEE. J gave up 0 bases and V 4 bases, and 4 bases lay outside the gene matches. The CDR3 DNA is TGTGCCAGCAGCCCGGGAGGGCGCAGCACAGATACGCAGTATTTT. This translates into CASSPGGRSTDTQYF. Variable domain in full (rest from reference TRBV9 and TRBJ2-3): DSGVTQTPKHLITATGQRVTLRCSPRSGDLSVYWYQQSLDQGLQFLIQYYNGEERAKGNILERFSAQQFPDLHSELNLSSLELGDSALYFCASSPGGRSTDTQYFGPGTRLTVL.

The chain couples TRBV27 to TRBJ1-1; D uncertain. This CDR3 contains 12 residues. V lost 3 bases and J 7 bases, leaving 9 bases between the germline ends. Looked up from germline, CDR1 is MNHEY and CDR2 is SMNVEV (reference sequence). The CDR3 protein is CASSFNAGEAFF. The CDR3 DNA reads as TGTGCCAGCAGTTTTAACGCCGGTGAAGCTTTCTTT.

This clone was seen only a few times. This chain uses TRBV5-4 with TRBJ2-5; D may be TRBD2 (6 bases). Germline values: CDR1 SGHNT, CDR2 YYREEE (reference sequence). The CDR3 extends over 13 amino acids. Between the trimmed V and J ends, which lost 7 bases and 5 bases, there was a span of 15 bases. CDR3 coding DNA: TGTGCCAGCGCTCGGGAGTCTAGGGAGACCCAGTACTTC. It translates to CASARESRETQYF.

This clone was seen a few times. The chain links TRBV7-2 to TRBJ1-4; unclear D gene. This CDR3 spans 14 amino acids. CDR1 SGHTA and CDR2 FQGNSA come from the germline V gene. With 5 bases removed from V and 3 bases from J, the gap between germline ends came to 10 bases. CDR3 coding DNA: TGTGCCAGCAGCCAGGACGGGGCTAATGAAAAACTGTTTTTT. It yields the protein CASSQDGANEKLFF.

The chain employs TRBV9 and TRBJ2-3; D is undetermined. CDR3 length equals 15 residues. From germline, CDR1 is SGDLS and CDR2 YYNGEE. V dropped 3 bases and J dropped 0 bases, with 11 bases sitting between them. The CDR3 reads CASSGIQTSTDTQYF. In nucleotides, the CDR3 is TGTGCCAGCAGCGGGATCCAGACTAGCACAGATACGCAGTATTTT.

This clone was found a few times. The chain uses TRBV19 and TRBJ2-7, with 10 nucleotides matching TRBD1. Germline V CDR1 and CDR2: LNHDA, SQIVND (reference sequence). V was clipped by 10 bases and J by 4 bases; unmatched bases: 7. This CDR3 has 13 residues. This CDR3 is CATPGQGFYEQYF. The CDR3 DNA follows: TGTGCCACACCGGGACAGGGGTTTTACGAGCAGTACTTC.

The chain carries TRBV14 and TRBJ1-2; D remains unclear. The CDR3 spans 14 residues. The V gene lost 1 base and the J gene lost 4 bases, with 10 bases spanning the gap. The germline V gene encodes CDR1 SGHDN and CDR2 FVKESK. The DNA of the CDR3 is TGTGCCAGCAGCCAAGTGAACAGCCCCTATGGCTACACCTTC. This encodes CASSQVNSPYGYTF.

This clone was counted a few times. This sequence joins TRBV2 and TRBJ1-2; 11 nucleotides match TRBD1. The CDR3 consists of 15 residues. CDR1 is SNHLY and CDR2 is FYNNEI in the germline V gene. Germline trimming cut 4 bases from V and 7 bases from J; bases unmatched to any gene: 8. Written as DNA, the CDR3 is TGTGCCAGCAGTGTGACCGGGACAGGGGGGTCTGGCTACACCTTC. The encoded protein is CASSVTGTGGSGYTF.

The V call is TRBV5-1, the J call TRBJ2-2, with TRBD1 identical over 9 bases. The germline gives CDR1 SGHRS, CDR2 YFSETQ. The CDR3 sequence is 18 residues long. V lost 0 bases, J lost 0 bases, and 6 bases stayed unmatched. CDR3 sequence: CASSLGGQGSSNTGELFF. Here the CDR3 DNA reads TGCGCCAGCAGCTTGGGCGGACAGGGGTCCTCGAACACCGGGGAGCTGTTTTTT.

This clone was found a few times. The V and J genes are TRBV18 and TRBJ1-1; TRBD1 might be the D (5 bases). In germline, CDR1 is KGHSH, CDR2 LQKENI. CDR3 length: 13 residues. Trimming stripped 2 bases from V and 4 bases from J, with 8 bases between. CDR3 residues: CASSPNGGTEAFF. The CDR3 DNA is TGTGCCAGCTCACCAAACGGGGGCACTGAAGCTTTCTTT.

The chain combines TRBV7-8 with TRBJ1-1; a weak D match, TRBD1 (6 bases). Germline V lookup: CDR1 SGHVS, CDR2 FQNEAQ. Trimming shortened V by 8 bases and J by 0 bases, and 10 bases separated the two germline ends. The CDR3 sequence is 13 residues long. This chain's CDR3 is CASRTEMNTEAFF. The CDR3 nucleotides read TGTGCCAGCCGGACAGAGATGAACACTGAAGCTTTCTTT.

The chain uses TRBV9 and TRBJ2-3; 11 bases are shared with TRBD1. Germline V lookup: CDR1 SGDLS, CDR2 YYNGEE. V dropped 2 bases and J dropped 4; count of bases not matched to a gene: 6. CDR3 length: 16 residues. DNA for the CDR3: TGTGCCAGCAGCGTCCTACCGGGACAGGGGGCAGATACGCAGTATTTT. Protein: CASSVLPGQGADTQYF. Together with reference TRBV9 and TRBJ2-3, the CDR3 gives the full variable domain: DSGVTQTPKHLITATGQRVTLRCSPRSGDLSVYWYQQSLDQGLQFLIQYYNGEERAKGNILERFSAQQFPDLHSELNLSSLELGDSALYFCASSVLPGQGADTQYFGPGTRLTVL.

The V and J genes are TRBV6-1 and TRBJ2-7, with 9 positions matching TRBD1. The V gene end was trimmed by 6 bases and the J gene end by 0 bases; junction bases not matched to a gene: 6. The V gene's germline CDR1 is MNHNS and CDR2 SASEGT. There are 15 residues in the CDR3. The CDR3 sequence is CASRVRTGDSYEQYF. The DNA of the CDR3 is TGTGCCAGCAGGGTCCGGACAGGGGACTCCTACGAGCAGTACTTC.

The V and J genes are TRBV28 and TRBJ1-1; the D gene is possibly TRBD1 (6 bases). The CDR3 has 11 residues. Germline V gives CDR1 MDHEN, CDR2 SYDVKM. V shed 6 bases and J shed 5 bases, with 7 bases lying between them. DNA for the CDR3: TGTGCCAGCAGCAGGGGTACTGAAGCTTTCTTT. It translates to CASSRGTEAFF.

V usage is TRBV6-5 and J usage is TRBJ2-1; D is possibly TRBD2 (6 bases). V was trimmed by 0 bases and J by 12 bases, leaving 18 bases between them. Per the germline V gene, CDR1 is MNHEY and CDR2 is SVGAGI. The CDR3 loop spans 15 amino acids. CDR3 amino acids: CASSYSPGEFGLQFF. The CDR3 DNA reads TGTGCCAGCAGTTACTCGCCGGGAGAGTTTGGTTTGCAGTTCTTC.

CDR3 bases: TGTGCCAGCAGCCGCGACAGGGAGAAGCAGTACTTC. This encodes CASSRDREKQYF. The chain joins TRBV2 to TRBJ2-7; 7 positions match TRBD1. CDR1 and CDR2 (germline): SNHLY, FYNNEI. Unmatched junction bases numbered 7, after V lost 6 bases and J lost 8 bases. This CDR3 has 12 residues.

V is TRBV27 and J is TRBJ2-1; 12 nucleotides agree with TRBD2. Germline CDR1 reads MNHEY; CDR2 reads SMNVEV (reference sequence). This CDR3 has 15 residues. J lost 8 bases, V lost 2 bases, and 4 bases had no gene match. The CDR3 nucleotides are TGTGCCAGCAGTTTACTAGCGGGAGGGACTGATGAGCAGTTCTTC. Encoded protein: CASSLLAGGTDEQFF.

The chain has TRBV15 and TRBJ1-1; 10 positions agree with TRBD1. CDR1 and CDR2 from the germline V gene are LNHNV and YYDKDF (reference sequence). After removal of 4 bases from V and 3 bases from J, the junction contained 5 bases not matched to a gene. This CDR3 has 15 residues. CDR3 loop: CATSTRQGADTEAFF. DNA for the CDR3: TGTGCCACCAGCACCCGACAGGGGGCAGACACTGAAGCTTTCTTT.

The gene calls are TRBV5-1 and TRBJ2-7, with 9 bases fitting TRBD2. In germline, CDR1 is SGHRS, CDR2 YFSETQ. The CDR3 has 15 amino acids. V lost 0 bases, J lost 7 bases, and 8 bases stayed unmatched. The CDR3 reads CASSLAASGKGEQYF. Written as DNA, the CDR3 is TGCGCCAGCAGCTTGGCAGCTAGCGGGAAAGGGGAGCAGTACTTC.

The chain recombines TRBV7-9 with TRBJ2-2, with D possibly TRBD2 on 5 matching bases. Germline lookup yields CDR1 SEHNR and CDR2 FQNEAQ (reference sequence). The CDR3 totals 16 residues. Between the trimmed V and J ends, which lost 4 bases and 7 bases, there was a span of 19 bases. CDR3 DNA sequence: TGTGCCAGCAGCTCGCCCTTGAGAGGGTTAAGCGGGGAGCTGTTTTTT. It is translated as CASSSPLRGLSGELFF.

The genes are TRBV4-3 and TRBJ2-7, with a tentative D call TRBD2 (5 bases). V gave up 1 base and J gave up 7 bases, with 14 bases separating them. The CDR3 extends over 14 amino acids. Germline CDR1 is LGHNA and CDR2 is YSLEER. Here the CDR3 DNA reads TGCGCCAGCAGCCAAGGGCTCAAAGCGGCTGAGCAGTACTTC. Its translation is CASSQGLKAAEQYF.